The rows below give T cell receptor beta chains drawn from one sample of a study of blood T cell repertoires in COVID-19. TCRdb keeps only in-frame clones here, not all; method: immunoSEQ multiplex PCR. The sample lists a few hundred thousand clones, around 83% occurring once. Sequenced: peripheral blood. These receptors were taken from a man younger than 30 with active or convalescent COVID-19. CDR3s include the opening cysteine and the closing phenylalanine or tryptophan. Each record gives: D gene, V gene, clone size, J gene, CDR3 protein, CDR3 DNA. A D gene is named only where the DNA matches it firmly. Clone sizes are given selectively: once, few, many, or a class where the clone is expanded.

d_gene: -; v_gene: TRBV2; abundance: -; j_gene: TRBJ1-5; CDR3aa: CASGTGYQPQHF; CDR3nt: TGTGCCAGCGGTACAGGGTATCAGCCCCAGCATTTT
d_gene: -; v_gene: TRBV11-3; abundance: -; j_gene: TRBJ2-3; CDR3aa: CASSLRETTDTQYF; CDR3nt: TGTGCCAGCAGCTTACGGGAGACGACAGATACGCAGTATTTT
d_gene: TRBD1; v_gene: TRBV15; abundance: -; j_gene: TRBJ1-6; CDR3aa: CATSRQGDSPLHF; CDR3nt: TGTGCCACTAGTCGGCAGGGGGATTCACCCCTCCACTTT
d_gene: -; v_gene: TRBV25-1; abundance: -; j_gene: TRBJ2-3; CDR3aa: CASSASGTFRGDTQYF; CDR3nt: TGTGCCAGCAGTGCTTCCGGGACCTTCAGGGGAGATACGCAGTATTTT
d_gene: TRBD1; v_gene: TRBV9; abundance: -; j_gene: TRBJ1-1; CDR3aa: CASSPRQGTMNTEAFF; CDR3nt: TGTGCCAGCAGCCCGAGACAGGGGACCATGAACACTGAAGCTTTCTTT
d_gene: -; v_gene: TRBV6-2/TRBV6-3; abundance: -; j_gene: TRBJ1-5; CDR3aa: CASSYVESGQGQNQPQHF; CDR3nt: TGTGCCAGCAGTTACGTAGAATCTGGTCAGGGCCAAAATCAGCCCCAGCATTTT
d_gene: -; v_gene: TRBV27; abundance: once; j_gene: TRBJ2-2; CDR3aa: CASLTNTGELFF; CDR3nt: TGTGCCAGCTTAACTAACACCGGGGAGCTGTTTTTT
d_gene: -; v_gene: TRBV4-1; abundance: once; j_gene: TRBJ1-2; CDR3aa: CASSQDRYGYTF; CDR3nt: TGCGCCAGCAGCCAAGACCGTTATGGCTACACCTTC
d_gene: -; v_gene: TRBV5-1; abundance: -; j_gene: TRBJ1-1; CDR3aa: CASSLSGAKMNTEAFF; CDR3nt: TGCGCCAGCAGCTTGTCAGGGGCCAAAATGAACACTGAAGCTTTCTTT
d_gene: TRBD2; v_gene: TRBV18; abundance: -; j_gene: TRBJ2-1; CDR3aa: CASSHRRLAGGYNEQFF; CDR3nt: TGTGCCAGCTCTCACCGGAGACTAGCGGGAGGTTACAATGAGCAGTTCTTC
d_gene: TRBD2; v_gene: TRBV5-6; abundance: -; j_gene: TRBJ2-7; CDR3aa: CASSWTRSYEQYF; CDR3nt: TGTGCCAGCAGCTGGACTAGATCCTACGAGCAGTACTTC
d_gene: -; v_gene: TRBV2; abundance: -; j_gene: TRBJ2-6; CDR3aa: CASILWRGSGANVLTF; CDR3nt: TGTGCCAGCATTCTATGGCGGGGCTCTGGGGCCAACGTCCTGACTTTC
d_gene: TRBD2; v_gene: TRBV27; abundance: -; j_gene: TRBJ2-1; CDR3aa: CASSLIGSGGPIYNEQFF; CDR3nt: TGTGCCAGCAGTTTAATCGGTAGCGGGGGCCCGATTTACAATGAGCAGTTCTTC
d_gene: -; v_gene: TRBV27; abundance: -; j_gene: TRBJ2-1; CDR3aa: CASSLGGGGTYNEQFF; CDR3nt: TGTGCCAGCAGTTTAGGGGGCGGGGGTACGTACAATGAGCAGTTCTTC
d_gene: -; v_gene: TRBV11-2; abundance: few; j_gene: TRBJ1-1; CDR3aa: CASTWQQGRKAFF; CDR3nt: TGTGCCAGCACCTGGCAACAGGGACGGAAAGCTTTCTTT
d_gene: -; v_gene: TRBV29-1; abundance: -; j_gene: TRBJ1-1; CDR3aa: CSVEDLVPAGEAFF; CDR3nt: TGCAGCGTTGAAGATTTGGTTCCTGCGGGTGAAGCTTTCTTT
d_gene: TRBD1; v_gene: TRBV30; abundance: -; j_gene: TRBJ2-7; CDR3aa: CAWSVGTENSQYF; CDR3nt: TGTGCCTGGAGTGTAGGGACAGAAAATTCCCAGTACTTC
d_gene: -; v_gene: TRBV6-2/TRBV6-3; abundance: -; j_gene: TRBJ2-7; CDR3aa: CASSYSIGEGYEQYF; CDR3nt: TGTGCCAGCAGTTACTCGATTGGAGAAGGCTACGAGCAGTACTTC
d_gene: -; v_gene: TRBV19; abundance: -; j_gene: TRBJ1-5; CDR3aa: CASSRGGGNQPQHF; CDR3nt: TGTGCCAGTAGTCGAGGGGGGGGCAATCAGCCCCAGCATTTT